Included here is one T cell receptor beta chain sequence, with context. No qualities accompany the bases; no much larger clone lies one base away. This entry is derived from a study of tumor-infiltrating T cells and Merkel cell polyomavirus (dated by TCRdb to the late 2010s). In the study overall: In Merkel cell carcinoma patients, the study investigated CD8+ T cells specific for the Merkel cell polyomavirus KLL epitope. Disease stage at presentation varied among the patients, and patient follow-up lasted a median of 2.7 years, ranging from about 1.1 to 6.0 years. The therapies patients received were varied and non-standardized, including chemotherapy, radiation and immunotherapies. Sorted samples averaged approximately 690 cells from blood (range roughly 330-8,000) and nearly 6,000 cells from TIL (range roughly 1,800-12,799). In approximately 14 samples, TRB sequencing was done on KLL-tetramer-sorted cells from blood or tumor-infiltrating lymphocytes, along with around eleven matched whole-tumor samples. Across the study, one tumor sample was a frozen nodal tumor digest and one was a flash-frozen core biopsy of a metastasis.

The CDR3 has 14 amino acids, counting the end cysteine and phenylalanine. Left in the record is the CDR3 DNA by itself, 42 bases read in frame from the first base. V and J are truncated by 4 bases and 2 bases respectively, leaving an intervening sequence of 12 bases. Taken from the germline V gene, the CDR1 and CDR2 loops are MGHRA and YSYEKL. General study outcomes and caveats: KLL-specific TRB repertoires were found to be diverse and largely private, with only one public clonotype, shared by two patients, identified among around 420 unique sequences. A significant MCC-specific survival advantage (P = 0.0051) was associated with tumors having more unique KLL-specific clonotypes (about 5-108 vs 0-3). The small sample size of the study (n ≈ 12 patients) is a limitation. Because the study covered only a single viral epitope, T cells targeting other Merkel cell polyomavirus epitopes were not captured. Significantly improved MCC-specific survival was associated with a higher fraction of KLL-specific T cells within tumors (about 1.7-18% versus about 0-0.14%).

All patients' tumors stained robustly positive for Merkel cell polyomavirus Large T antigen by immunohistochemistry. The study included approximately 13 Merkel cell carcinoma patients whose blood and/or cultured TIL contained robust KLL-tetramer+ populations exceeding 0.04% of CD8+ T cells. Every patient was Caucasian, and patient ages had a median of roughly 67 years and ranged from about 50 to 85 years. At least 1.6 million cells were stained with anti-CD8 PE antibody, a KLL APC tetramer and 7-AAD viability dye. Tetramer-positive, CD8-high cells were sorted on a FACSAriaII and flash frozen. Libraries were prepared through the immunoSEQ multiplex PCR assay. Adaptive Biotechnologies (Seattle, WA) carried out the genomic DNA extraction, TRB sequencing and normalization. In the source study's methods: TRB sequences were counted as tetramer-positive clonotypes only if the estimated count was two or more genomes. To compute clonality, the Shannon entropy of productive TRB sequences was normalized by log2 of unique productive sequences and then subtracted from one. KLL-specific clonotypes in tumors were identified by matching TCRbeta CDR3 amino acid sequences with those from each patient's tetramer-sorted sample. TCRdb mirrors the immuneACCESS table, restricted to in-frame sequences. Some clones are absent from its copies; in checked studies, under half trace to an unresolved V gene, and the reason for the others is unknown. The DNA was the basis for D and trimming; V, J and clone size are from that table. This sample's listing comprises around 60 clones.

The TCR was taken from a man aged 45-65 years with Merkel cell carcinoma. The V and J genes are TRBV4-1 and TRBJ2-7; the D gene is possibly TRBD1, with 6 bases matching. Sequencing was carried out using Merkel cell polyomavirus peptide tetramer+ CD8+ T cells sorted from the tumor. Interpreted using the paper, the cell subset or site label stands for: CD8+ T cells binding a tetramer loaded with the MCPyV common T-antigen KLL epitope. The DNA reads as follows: TGCGCCAGCAGCCCAAGACAGGAGACCTACGAGCAGTACTTC. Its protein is CASSPRQETYEQYF.